This entry describes one TCR beta chain. The sample belongs to a study of T cell changes during pregnancy in multiple sclerosis. CDR1 is MNHNS, CDR2 SASEGT, per germline. J lost 7 bases, V lost 8 bases, and 9 bases had no gene match. There are 15 residues in the CDR3. Here immunoSEQ multiplex PCR was the method, and the copy in TCRdb shows in-frame clones only, minus some. The data show some 69,000 clones, roughly 88% seen once. Sequenced material: peripheral blood, taken in the second trimester of pregnancy. The sequence came from a female donor in good health, enrolled as a control in a pregnancy study. The J gene is TRBJ2-1, the V gene TRBV6-1; 12 positions match TRBD2. The CDR3 protein is CASLPRTSGKNEQFF. In DNA, the CDR3 is TGTGCCAGCTTACCGAGGACTAGCGGGAAAAATGAGCAGTTCTTC.